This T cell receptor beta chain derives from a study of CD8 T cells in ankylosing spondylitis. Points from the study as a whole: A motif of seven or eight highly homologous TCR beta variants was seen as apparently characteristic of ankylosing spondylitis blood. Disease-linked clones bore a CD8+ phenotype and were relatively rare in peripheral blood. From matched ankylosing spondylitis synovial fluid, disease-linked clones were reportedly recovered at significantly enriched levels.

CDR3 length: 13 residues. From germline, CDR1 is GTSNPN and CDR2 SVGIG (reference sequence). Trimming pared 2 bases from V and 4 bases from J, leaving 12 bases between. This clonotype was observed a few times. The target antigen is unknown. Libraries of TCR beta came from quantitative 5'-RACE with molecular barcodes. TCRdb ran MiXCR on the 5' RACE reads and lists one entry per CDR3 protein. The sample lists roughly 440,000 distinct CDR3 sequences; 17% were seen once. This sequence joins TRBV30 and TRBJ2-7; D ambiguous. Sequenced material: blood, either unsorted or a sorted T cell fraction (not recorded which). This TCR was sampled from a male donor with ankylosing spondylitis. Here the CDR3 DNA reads TGTGCCTGGAGTACGGACGGATTATACGAGCAGTACTTC. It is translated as CAWSTDGLYEQYF.